The clone carrying this T cell receptor beta chain was detected only once. These data originate in a study of blood T cell repertoires in COVID-19. Study background: PBMCs, B-cell-depleted T cells, or T cells provided the cDNA or gDNA that made up the material.

This CDR3 spans 15 amino acids. Germline loops: CDR1 SEHNR, CDR2 FQNEAQ (reference sequence). Trimming removed 5 bases from V and 4 bases from J; junction bases left unmatched: 8. Original handling: How many nucleated cells were present was estimated from reference gene primer amplification. The method was immunoSEQ multiplex PCR; TCRdb's version includes in-frame clones alone and lacks a portion of them. The V and J calls and clone size were taken over from that table, and D and trimming were inferred from the DNA. The profile shows 110,000 to 150,000 clones, around 81% of them singletons. This sequence joins TRBV7-9 and TRBJ1-1; 9 nucleotides agree with TRBD1. This receptor was taken from a human donor in a cohort sampled during active COVID-19. Sequencing was done on a sample of peripheral blood. DNA of the CDR3: TGTGCCAGCAGCCTCGGGACAGGGATGGGCACTGAAGCTTTCTTT. Amino acid sequence: CASSLGTGMGTEAFF.